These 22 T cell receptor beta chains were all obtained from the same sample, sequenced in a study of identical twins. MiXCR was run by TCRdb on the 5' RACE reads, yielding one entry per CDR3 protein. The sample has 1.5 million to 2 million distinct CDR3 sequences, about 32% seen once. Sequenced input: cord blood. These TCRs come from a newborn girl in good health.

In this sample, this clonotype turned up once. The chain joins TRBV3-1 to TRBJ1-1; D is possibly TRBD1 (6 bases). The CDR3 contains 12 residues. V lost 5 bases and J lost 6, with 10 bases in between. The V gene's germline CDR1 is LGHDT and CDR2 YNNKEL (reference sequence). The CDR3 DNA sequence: TGTGCCAGCAGCAGACAGGCCGCTGAAGCTTTCTTT. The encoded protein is CASSRQAAEAFF.

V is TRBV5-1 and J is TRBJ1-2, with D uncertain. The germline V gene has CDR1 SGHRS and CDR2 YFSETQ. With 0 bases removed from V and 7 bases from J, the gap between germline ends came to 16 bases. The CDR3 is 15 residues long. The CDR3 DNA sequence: TGCGCCAGCAGCTTGGCTCGGGAGGGATCCTGTGGCTACACCTTC. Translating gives CASSLAREGSCGYTF.

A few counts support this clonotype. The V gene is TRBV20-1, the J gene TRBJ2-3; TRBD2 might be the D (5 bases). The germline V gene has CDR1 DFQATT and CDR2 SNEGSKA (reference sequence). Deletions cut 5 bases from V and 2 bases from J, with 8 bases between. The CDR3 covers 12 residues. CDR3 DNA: TGCAGTGCTCTCCGGGACACAGATACGCAGTATTTT. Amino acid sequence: CSALRDTDTQYF.

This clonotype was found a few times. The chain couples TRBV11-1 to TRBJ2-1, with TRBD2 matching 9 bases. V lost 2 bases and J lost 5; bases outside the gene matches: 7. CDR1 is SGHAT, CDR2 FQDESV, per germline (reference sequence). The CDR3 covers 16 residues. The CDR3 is CASSLWRGGVDNEQFF. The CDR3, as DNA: TGTGCCAGCAGCTTATGGCGGGGGGGGGTTGACAATGAGCAGTTCTTC. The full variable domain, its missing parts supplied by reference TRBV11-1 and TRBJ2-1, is EAEVAQSPRYKITEKSQAVAFWCDPISGHATLYWYRQILGQGPELLVQFQDESVVDDSQLPKDRFSAERLKGVDSTLKIQPAELGDSAMYLCASSLWRGGVDNEQFFGPGTRLTVL.

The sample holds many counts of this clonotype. The CDR3 DNA follows: TGTGCCAGCAGCTTCCCGACAGGGCAAGAGACCCAGTACTTC. Translated: CASSFPTGQETQYF. The chain uses TRBV4-2 and TRBJ2-5, with 7 nucleotides matching TRBD1. CDR3 length: 14 amino acids. Trimming at V came to 5 bases and at J to 2 bases, leaving 5 bases not matched to a gene. The V gene's germline CDR1 is LGHNA and CDR2 YNFKEQ.

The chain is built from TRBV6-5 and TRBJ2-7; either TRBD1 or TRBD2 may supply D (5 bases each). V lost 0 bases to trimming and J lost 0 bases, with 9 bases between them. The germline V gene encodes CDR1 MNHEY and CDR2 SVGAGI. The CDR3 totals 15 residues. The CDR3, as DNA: TGTGCCAGCAGTTACTCGGGACGGCGCTCCTACGAGCAGTACTTC. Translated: CASSYSGRRSYEQYF.

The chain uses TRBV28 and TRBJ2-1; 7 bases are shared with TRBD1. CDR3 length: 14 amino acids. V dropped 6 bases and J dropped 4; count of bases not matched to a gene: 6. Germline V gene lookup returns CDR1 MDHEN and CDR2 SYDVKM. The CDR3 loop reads CASRVGQAYNEQFF. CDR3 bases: TGTGCCAGCAGAGTTGGACAGGCTTACAATGAGCAGTTCTTC.

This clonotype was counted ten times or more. This CDR3 is CASTPGLAYNEQFF. The CDR3 region has the DNA TGTGCCAGCACACCGGGACTAGCCTACAATGAGCAGTTCTTC. The chain combines TRBV12-3 or TRBV12-4 with TRBJ2-1; TRBD2 aligns across 8 bases. Trimming removed 7 bases from V and 2 bases from J; junction bases left unmatched: 4. There are 14 residues in the CDR3.

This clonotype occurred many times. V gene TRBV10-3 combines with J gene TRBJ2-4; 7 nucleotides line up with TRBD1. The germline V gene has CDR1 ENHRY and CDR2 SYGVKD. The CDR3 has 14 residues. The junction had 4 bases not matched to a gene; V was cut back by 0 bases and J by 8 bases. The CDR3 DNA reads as TGTGCCATCAGTGAGTCAGGGGGCAAGGACATTCAGTACTTC. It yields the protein CAISESGGKDIQYF.

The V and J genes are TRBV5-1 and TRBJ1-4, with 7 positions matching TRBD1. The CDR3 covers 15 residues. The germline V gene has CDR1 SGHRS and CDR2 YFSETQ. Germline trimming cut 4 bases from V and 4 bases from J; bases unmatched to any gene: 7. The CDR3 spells CASSGLGTDNEKLFF. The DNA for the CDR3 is TGCGCCAGCAGCGGCCTCGGGACAGATAATGAAAAACTGTTTTTT.

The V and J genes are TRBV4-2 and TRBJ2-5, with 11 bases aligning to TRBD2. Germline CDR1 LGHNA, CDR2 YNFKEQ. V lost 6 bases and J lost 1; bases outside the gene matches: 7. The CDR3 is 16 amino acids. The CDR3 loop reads CASRTSGNRVQETQYF. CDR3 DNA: TGTGCCAGCAGGACTAGCGGGAATCGCGTCCAAGAGACCCAGTACTTC.

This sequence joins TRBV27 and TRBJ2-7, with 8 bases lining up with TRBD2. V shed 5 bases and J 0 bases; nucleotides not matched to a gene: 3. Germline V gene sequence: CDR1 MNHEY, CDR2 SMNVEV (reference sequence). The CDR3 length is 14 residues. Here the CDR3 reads CASSTLADSYEQYF. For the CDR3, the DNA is TGTGCCAGCAGTACACTAGCGGACTCCTACGAGCAGTACTTC.

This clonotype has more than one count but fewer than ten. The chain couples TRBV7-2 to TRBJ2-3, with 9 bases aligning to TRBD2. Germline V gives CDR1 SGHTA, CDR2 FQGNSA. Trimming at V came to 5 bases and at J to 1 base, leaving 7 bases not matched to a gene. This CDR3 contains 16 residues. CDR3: CASSISKRGGTDTQYF. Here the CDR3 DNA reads TGTGCCAGCAGCATATCAAAGCGGGGGGGCACAGATACGCAGTATTTT. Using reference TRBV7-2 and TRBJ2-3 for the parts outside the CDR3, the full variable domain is GAGVSQSPSNKVTEKGKDVELRCDPISGHTALYWYRQSLGQGLEFLIYFQGNSAPDKSGLPSDRFSAERTGGSVSTLTIQRTQQEDSAVYLCASSISKRGGTDTQYFGPGTRLTVL.

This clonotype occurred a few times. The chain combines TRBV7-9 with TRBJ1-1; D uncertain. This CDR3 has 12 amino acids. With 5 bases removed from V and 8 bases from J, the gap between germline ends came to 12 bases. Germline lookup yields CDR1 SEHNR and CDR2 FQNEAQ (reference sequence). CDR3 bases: TGTGCCAGCAGCGTCCCCAGAGGAGAAGCTTTCTTT. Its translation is CASSVPRGEAFF.

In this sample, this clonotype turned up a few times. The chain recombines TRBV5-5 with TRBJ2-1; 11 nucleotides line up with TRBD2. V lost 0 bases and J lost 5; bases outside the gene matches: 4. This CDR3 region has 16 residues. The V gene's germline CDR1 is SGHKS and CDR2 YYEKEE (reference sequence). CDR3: CASSLGTSGYNNEQFF. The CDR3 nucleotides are TGTGCCAGCAGCTTGGGGACTAGCGGGTACAACAATGAGCAGTTCTTC. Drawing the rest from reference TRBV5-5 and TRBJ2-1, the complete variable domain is DAGVTQSPTHLIKTRGQQVTLRCSPISGHKSVSWYQQVLGQGPQFIFQYYEKEERGRGNFPDRFSARQFPNYSSELNVNALLLGDSALYLCASSLGTSGYNNEQFFGPGTRLTVL.

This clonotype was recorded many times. The CDR3 DNA follows: TGTGCCAACAGCAGGGCGGCTAACAATGAGCAGTTCTTC. Its translation is CANSRAANNEQFF. The chain is built from TRBV2 and TRBJ2-1, with D perhaps matching TRBD1 (5 bases). With 10 bases removed from V and 5 bases from J, the gap between germline ends came to 15 bases. Germline V gene lookup returns CDR1 SNHLY and CDR2 FYNNEI. The length of the CDR3 is 13 residues.

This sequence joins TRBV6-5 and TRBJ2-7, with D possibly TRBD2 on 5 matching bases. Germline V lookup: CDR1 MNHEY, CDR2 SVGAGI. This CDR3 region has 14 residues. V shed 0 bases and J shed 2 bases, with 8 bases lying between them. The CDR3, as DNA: TGTGCCAGCAGTTACTCGATCGGGGCCTACGAGCAGTACTTC. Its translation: CASSYSIGAYEQYF.

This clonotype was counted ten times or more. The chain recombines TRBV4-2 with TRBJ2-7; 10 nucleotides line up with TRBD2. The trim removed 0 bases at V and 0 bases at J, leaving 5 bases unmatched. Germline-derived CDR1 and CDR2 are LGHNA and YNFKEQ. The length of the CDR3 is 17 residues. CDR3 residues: CASSQERSSGSSYEQYF. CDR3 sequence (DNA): TGTGCCAGCAGCCAAGAAAGGTCTAGCGGGAGCTCCTACGAGCAGTACTTC.

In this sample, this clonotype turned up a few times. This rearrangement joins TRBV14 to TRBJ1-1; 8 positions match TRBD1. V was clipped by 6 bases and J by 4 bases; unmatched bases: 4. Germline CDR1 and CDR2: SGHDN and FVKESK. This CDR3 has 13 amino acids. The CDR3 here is CASSSQGATEAFF. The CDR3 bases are TGTGCCAGCAGTTCTCAGGGGGCCACTGAAGCTTTCTTT.

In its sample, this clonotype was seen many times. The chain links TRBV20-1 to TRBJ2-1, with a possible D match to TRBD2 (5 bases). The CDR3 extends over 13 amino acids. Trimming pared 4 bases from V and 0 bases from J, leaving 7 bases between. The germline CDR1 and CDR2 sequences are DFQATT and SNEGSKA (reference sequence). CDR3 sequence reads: CSATGSSYNEQFF. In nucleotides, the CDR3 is TGCAGTGCTACGGGGAGCTCCTACAATGAGCAGTTCTTC.

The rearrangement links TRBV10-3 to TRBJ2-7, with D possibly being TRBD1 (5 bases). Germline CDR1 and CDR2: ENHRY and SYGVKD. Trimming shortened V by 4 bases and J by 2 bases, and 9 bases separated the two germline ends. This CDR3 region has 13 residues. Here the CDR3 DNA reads TGTGCCATCAGTGTATCAGGGCCCTACGAGCAGTACTTC. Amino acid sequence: CAISVSGPYEQYF.

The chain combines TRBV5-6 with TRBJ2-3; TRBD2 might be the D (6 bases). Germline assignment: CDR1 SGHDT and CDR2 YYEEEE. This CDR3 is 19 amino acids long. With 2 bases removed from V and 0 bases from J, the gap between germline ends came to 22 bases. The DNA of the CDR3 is TGTGCCAGCAGCTTCGGCATAGGCCGGGGACTCACTAGCACAGATACGCAGTATTTT. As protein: CASSFGIGRGLTSTDTQYF. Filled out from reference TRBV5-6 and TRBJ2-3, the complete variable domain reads DAGVTQSPTHLIKTRGQQVTLRCSPKSGHDTVSWYQQALGQGPQFIFQYYEEEERQRGNFPDRFSGHQFPNYSSELNVNALLLGDSALYLCASSFGIGRGLTSTDTQYFGPGTRLTVL.